The sequence of this T cell receptor (beta chain) was determined in a study of blood T cell repertoires in COVID-19 (dated by TCRdb to 2018 to 2020). Looking at the study overall: Samples covering the acute and convalescent phases of COVID-19 were provided by collaborators in the United States, Italy and Spain. Nearly every sample came with metadata listing a de-identified subject ID, COVID-19 status, age in years and sex. Deeply sampled blood TCRbeta repertoires from subjects exposed to, actively infected with, or recovered from COVID-19 were included in the dataset. Where available, HLA class I and class II types were taken from metadata supplied by the sample provider and were not determined by assay-based typing. Samples were obtained from the ongoing ImmuneRACE study (first 160 participants) and from over 1,000 subjects provided by 6 global collaborators. The repertoires were released in a freely available public database intended as a resource for research on the immune response to SARS-CoV-2. The prospective study material was composed of cDNA or gDNA derived from T cells, B-cell-depleted T cells, or PBMCs.

The investigation overall reported the following: The amount of clinical and demographic metadata varied by source and participant and was provided uncurated.

Enrolling through a virtual design, the prospective study's participants ranged in age from roughly 18 to 89 years and lived across more than 20 United States geographic areas. To assign participants to cohorts, the prospective study relied on clinical history that participants themselves reported in a screening survey and a study questionnaire. In the prospective study, whole blood, serum and a nasopharyngeal or oropharyngeal swab were collected from each participant by mobile phlebotomists. Participants in the prospective study had the option to provide additional blood draws and questionnaires over a 2-month period. Blood samples from the prospective study were shipped frozen or at room temperature prior to DNA extraction. TCRbeta CDR3 regions were amplified from genomic DNA by means of the immunoSEQ Assay, a bias-controlled multiplex PCR. In the authors' own workflow: Within the assay, amplification of reference gene primers was used to estimate how many nucleated cells each sample contained. To quantify the absolute abundance of each unique TCRbeta CDR3 rearrangement, sequence reads were collapsed and filtered. For each sample, productive Simpson clonality was calculated as the square root of Simpson's diversity index across productive rearrangements. TCRdb mirrors the immuneACCESS table, restricted to in-frame sequences. Some clones are absent from its copies; in checked studies, under half trace to an unresolved V gene, and the reason for the others is unknown. The V and J calls and clone size are taken from that table; D and trimming were inferred from the DNA. The table for this sample lists approximately 220,000 clones; approximately 83% of them were counted only once. Roughly 3.8% of the sample lies in the top ten.

As regards this clone: There is no known antigen for this receptor. The sample holds no much larger clone one base away, and base qualities are not on file.

Trimming costs V 5 bases and J 1 base, and their ends lie 12 bases apart. According to the germline V gene, CDR1 reads SGHRS and CDR2 reads YFSETQ. The CDR3, cysteine through phenylalanine, is 14 amino acids long. The CDR3 DNA has 42 bases and is translated from base 1. The sequencing sample was made of PBMCs or T cells enriched from blood (not recorded which). The clonotype originates from a woman aged 40-49 years with acute COVID-19. The V and J genes are TRBV5-1 and TRBJ1-1, with an unclear D gene assignment. At the DNA level, the sequence is TGCGCCAGCAGTCTCGAGGGATCGAACACTGAAGCTTTCTTT. Protein translation: CASSLEGSNTEAFF.